These 5 T cell receptor beta chains share one sample of origin, sequenced in a study of blood T cell repertoires in COVID-19. Assay used: immunoSEQ multiplex PCR; TCRdb lists only in-frame clones, some missing. Here the sample spans around 170,000 clones, about 80% being singletons. Sequencing was performed on PBMCs or T cells enriched from blood (not recorded which). Receptors were obtained from a middle-aged man who had recovered from COVID-19.

This clone was seen only once. V gene TRBV4-2 combines with J gene TRBJ2-1, with 12 bases aligning to TRBD2. V dropped 4 bases and J dropped 5; count of bases not matched to a gene: 3. Per germline, CDR1 LGHNA and CDR2 YNFKEQ. The CDR3 is 15 residues long. CDR3 DNA: TGTGCCAGCAGCCCTGGACTAGCGGGAAACAATGAGCAGTTCTTC. Translating it yields CASSPGLAGNNEQFF.

The rearrangement links TRBV2 to TRBJ2-5; 9 bases are a match to TRBD2. The CDR3 contains 16 residues. Germline lookup yields CDR1 SNHLY and CDR2 FYNNEI. J was trimmed by 1 base and V by 8 bases; bases with no gene match: 11. The CDR3, as DNA: TGTGCCAGCTCGGGGATAGCGGGGGCCACCCAAGAGACCCAGTACTTC. This gives the protein CASSGIAGATQETQYF.

The chain has TRBV6-1 and TRBJ1-5, with D unclear. Trimming stripped 3 bases from V and 0 bases from J, with 6 bases between. The CDR3 is 14 residues long. CDR1 is MNHNS, CDR2 SASEGT, per germline. For the CDR3, the DNA is TGTGCCAGCAGTGACAGACATAGCAATCAGCCCCAGCATTTT. This translates into CASSDRHSNQPQHF.

The CDR3, as DNA: TGTGCCTGGAGTGTACCCGGCCCGGGGAAGAGAGAAGCTTTCTTT. Translation gives CAWSVPGPGKREAFF. The chain employs TRBV30 and TRBJ1-1, with D unclear. Deletions cut 0 bases from V and 8 bases from J, with 19 bases between. The CDR3 sequence is 15 residues long. Germline CDR1 and CDR2: GTSNPN and SVGIG (reference sequence).

The CDR3: CASSFIDRGPGSYEQYF. CDR3 coding DNA: TGTGCCAGCAGTTTTATCGACAGGGGCCCCGGGTCCTACGAGCAGTACTTC. V usage is TRBV27 and J usage is TRBJ2-7; TRBD1 agrees at 8 bases. After removal of 3 bases from V and 1 base from J, the junction contained 11 bases not matched to a gene. Per germline, CDR1 MNHEY and CDR2 SMNVEV (reference sequence). This CDR3 comprises 17 residues.